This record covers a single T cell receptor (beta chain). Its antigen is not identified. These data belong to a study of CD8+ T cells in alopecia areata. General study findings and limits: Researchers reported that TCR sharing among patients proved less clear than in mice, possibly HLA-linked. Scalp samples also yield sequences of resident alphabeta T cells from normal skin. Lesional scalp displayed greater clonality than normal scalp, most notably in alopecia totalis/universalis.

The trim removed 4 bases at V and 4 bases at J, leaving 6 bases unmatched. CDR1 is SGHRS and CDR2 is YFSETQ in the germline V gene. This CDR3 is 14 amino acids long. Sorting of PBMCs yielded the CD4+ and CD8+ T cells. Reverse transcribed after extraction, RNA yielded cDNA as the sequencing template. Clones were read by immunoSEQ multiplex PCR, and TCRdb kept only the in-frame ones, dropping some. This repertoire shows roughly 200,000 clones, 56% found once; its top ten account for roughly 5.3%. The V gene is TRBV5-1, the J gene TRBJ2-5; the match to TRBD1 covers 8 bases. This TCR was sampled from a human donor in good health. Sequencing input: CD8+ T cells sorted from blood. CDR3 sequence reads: CASSNGQGGETQYF. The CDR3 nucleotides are TGCGCCAGCAGCAACGGACAGGGAGGAGAGACCCAGTACTTC.